The rows below give T cell receptor beta chains drawn from one sample of a study of cytomegalovirus exposure and HLA in healthy donors. Measured with immunoSEQ multiplex PCR; TCRdb has only the in-frame clones, and not every one. The sample consists of around 200,000 clones, 88% of them appearing once. The sample comprised PBMCs. Every receptor here comes from a woman aged 18 to 35 in good health and CMV-seronegative. The CDR3 runs from the conserved cysteine through the conserved F or W. The D gene is left open where the match is weak. Part of the rows lack a size; the others show once, few, many or a class for expanded clones.

v_gene,abundance,d_gene,j_gene,CDR3nt,CDR3aa
TRBV28,once,.,TRBJ1-2,TGTGCCAGCAGTTTATCAACAGGGAATGGCTACACCTTC,CASSLSTGNGYTF
TRBV5-1,.,TRBD2,TRBJ2-5,TGCGCCAGCAGCTTGGCCAAGCTAGCGGAAATCCAAGAGACCCAGTACTTC,CASSLAKLAEIQETQYF
TRBV19,.,.,TRBJ2-3,TGTGCCAGTAGTACCTACAGGGCGTCAGATACGCAGTATTTT,CASSTYRASDTQYF
TRBV27,.,TRBD2,TRBJ2-3,TGTGCCAGCAGTTTAAAAGGTAGCGGGAGGGCTTATACGCAGTATTTT,CASSLKGSGRAYTQYF
TRBV28,once,.,TRBJ1-5,TGTGCCAGCAGTTTAATACAGGGAGCCAATCAGCCCCAGCATTTT,CASSLIQGANQPQHF
TRBV5-5,.,.,TRBJ1-1,TGTGCCAGCAGTTCGGACATGTACACTGAAGCTTTCTTT,CASSSDMYTEAFF
TRBV10-3,.,.,TRBJ1-5,TGTGCCACCCTCAGGTGCCAGCATTTT,CATLRCQHF
TRBV6-6,.,TRBD2,TRBJ2-5,TGTGCCAGCAGTTACACTAGCGGGAGGCCTCAAGAGACCCAGTACTTC,CASSYTSGRPQETQYF
TRBV7-9,.,.,TRBJ2-2,TGTGCCAGCAGCTCTGTTAGGGAGATTCCCGGGGAGCTGTTTTTT,CASSSVREIPGELFF
TRBV7-9,.,TRBD1,TRBJ1-1,TGTGCCAGCAGCTGGGACAGGGGAACTGAAGCTTTCTTT,CASSWDRGTEAFF
TRBV13,.,TRBD1,TRBJ2-3,TGTGCCAGCAGCGATGGTGGACAGGGGATTCGCCTAAGCACAGATACGCAGTATTTT,CASSDGGQGIRLSTDTQYF
TRBV4-3,.,TRBD1,TRBJ2-1,TGCGCCAGCAGCCACCGGAACTGGACAGGGGAAAGTGAGCAGTTCTTC,CASSHRNWTGESEQFF
TRBV18,.,TRBD1,TRBJ2-2,TGTGCCAGCTCACCACGGGACAGTTACACCGGGGAGCTGTTTTTT,CASSPRDSYTGELFF
TRBV29-1,.,.,TRBJ1-1,TGCAGCGTTGACCGCAGGAAGAACACTGAAGCTTTCTTT,CSVDRRKNTEAFF
TRBV10-3,.,.,TRBJ2-4,TGTGCCATCAGTGAGGCCTACGGGGAGAACATTCAGTACTTC,CAISEAYGENIQYF
TRBV14,.,.,TRBJ1-1,TGTGCCAGCAGCCAACTTGGTGGGCACCACACTGAAGCTTTCTTT,CASSQLGGHHTEAFF
TRBV28,once,TRBD1,TRBJ2-7,TGTGCCAGCAGTTTCCTCCTACAGGGGGCCTACGAGCAGTACTTC,CASSFLLQGAYEQYF
TRBV7-8,few,.,TRBJ2-7,TGTGCCAGCAGCTTAAACGCGGCCGAGCAGTACTTC,CASSLNAAEQYF
TRBV19,.,TRBD1,TRBJ1-5,TGTGCCAGTAGTGGCGGGACAGGCAATCAGCCCCAGCATTTT,CASSGGTGNQPQHF
TRBV28,.,TRBD1,TRBJ1-2,TGTGCCAGCAGTTTAGTAGGCAGGGGGGATGGCTACACCTTC,CASSLVGRGDGYTF
TRBV5-1,once,.,TRBJ2-2,TGCGCCAGCAGCTGGACACTACCGACTTTTTCGGGGGAGCTGTTTTTT,CASSWTLPTFSGELFF
TRBV12-5,.,TRBD2,TRBJ2-1,TGTGCTAGTGCTCCCCCGGGGGGGGCTGAGCAGTTCTTC,CASAPPGGAEQFF
TRBV7-2,.,.,TRBJ2-2,TGTGCCAGCAGCCGTGAGGTCGGGGAGCTGTTTTTT,CASSREVGELFF
TRBV5-6,.,TRBD1,TRBJ1-2,TGTGCCAGCAGCCAAAGGGCGGACAGGGGTTTCCATGGCTACACCTTC,CASSQRADRGFHGYTF
TRBV6-1,few,TRBD2,TRBJ2-1,TGTGCCAGCAGTGAATCAGCGGGAGGGCCTGAGGAGCAGTTCTTC,CASSESAGGPEEQFF
TRBV5-4,.,TRBD2,TRBJ2-3,TGTGCCAGCAGCTTGCCGGGACTAGCGGGGGCAGATACGCAGTATTTT,CASSLPGLAGADTQYF
TRBV15,.,.,TRBJ1-3,TGTGCCACCAGCAGAGATATACAGGGCGGAGACACCATATATTTT,CATSRDIQGGDTIYF
TRBV6-6,.,TRBD1,TRBJ2-7,TGTGCCAGCAGTTACGGGGACAGTGCAACCTACGAGCAGTACTTC,CASSYGDSATYEQYF
TRBV21-1,.,.,TRBJ2-7,TGTGCCAGCAGAGGGACAGGGAGAAGCTACGAGCAGTACTTC,CASRGTGRSYEQYF
TRBV6-6,.,TRBD2,TRBJ2-7,TGTGCCAGCAGTTACGACCGGGCGGGAGGAAAGGAGCAGTACTTC,CASSYDRAGGKEQYF